This TCR beta chain appears in the sequencing data of a study of shared clonotypes between healthy human individuals (dated by TCRdb to between 2020 and 2021). For context, the study as a whole: The cohort included a few men and a couple of women between 18 and 49 years of age. For each donor, CD4 naive and CD4 memory were each run on three plates, CD8 naive on two plates, and CD8 memory on one plate. To increase sequencing depth and limit assay-specific biases, TCR repertoire library preparation and sequencing were carried out by different laboratories using diverse techniques. The study deeply sequenced blood TCR repertoires of roughly five healthy adults to estimate repertoire size and the extent of clonotype sharing between individuals. Leukapheresis yielded between about 0.85 and 10 billion PBMCs per donor. What the authors observed across the whole study: Sampling was restricted to blood, and TCR repertoires in tissue are likely to differ from TCR repertoires in blood. Across a few donors, approximately 5% of naive CD4, more than 3% of naive CD8, 2.3% of memory CD4, and around 0.4% of memory CD8 clonotypes were shared. Because the study included a small number of donors, the genetic and exposure-history diversity represented was limited. Pairwise subsampling indicated that sequencing depth was expected to affect the degree of clonotype sharing among donors. Even with the large sequencing depth, rarefaction of the sorted-subset datasets indicated that sequencing was incomplete. Larger estimated clonotype richness was generally found for naive subsets than for memory subsets. Clonotypes shared by all four sorted-subset donors showed higher generation probabilities than non-shared clonotypes.

CDR1 and CDR2 are drawn from the germline V gene: MGHRA, YSYEKL. The V end loses 4 bases and the J end loses 4 bases, and a stretch of 16 bases separates them. The CDR3 numbers 15 residues from cysteine through phenylalanine. The DNA shown is the 45-base CDR3, in frame from base 1. Concerning this clone: The specificity of this receptor is unknown. Base-call qualities are not available, and no considerably larger clone is one nucleotide away.

CD8 naive samples consisted of CD45RO-negative cells that were positively selected for CCR7, yielding a CD45RA+CCR7+ population without TemRA cells. Donors were healthy HIV-negative adults with no recently reported acute infections or vaccinations. Only Caucasian adults living in Nashville, Tennessee, USA were represented among the donors. Blood was obtained by leukapheresis, after which PBMCs were separated by Ficoll-Histopaque density gradient centrifugation and cryopreserved in liquid nitrogen vapor phase. Analytical flow cytometry was used to check the purity and quantity of each magnetically sorted T cell population. Genomic DNA was isolated from every sorted fraction and measured by UV absorbance on a Nanodrop 2000c. Using the deep immunoSEQ assay, multiplex PCR amplified TCR CDR3 regions from genomic DNA. For each cell subset, the extracted genomic DNA was distributed evenly across all wells of several immunoSEQ 96-well plates, and each plate served as one replicate. For sorted subsets, each replicate PCR was loaded with about 0.2 ug genomic DNA, equivalent to 32,000 or so T cell genomes. Purified libraries were quantified with a Qubit 3.0 fluorometer, sized on a Bioanalyzer 2100, and re-quantified with the KAPA Library Quantification kit. A separate single-read 150-cycle Illumina NextSeq 550 flow cell was used to sequence each immunoSEQ 96-well plate. The study's processing was this. Because the immunoSEQ output held only junctional sequences and lacked quality scores, the filtering could not match the filtering applied to full-length reads. To assign V/J genes and CDR3, sequences were annotated against IMGT germline references using PyIR, a Python wrapper for IgBLAST v1.9. Any read was removed if the V/J assignment was weak (E-value above 1e-6), the CDR3 was missing, or the read contained stop codons, out-of-frame junctions, or ambiguous translated residues. V3J clonotypes were defined by identical inferred V gene, J gene, and CDR3 amino acid sequence. Percentage overlap between repertoires was calculated by dividing the number of shared unique clonotypes by the size of the smaller repertoire. Three approaches were used to assess repertoire richness: RTK rarefaction, the Chao1 estimator, and Recon v2.1 estimates of unobserved clonotypes. Generation probabilities were computed with OLGA for all TCRbeta clonotypes obtained by the gDNA method from several donors. TCRdb obtained this table from immuneACCESS and retained in-frame rearrangements with V and J assigned. These tables miss some clones; where compared with another copy, unresolved V genes account for less than half of the shortfall, and the remainder is unexplained. V, J and clone size are taken as reported in that table, and D and trimming were inferred from the DNA itself. For this sample there are 1.5 million to 2.5 million clones; about 95% appear just once. The ten largest make up roughly 1% of the sample.

The sample consisted of naive CD8+ T cells sorted from blood. This specimen's cell subset or site label, interpreted: CD45RA+CCR7+. The chain uses TRBV4-1 and TRBJ2-5; the D gene could be TRBD1 or TRBD2, each one agreeing over 5 bases. The receptor's source is a man younger than 35 in good health. The bases are TGCGCCAGCAGCCCCGGGACCGAGGGCCCAGAGACCCAGTACTTC. This sequence encodes CASSPGTEGPETQYF.